These 2 T cell receptor beta chains originate from one sample sequenced in a study of human T cells and chemical hapten exposure. Each CDR3 protein is one row after TCRdb ran MiXCR on the RACE reads. The sample holds roughly 42,000 distinct CDR3 sequences, 9.5% to 10% seen once. As for time point: patch test 2, 6 weeks after DPC sensitization. Sample treatment: therapeutic diphenylcyclopropenone sensitization with weekly scalp DPC. Extraction yielded total RNA from whole blood (unfractionated). The material was whole blood, obtained in connection with sensitization to the hapten diphenylcyclopropenone (DPC). These receptors came from a young woman with alopecia areata. Some clones in this sample may be carry-over from other donors' samples.

The sample holds a few counts of this clonotype. The chain employs TRBV7-9 and TRBJ1-6; possible D gene TRBD1, 5 bases. V was cut by 5 bases and J by 8 bases, with 10 bases left in between. The germline V gene encodes CDR1 SEHNR and CDR2 FQNEAQ (reference sequence). The length of the CDR3 is 13 residues. The CDR3 region has the DNA TGTGCCAGCAGCAGACAACAGGATTCACCCCTCCACTTT. This encodes CASSRQQDSPLHF. The variable domain in full, completed from reference TRBV7-9 and TRBJ1-6, reads DTGVSQNPRHKITKRGQNVTFRCDPISEHNRLYWYRQTLGQGPEFLTYFQNEAQLEKSRLLSDRFSAERPKGSFSTLEIQRTEQGDSAMYLCASSRQQDSPLHFGNGTRLTVT.

There are many counts of this clonotype. The chain links TRBV7-3 to TRBJ2-3; 12 bases line up with TRBD2. This CDR3 comprises 14 residues. Germline CDR1 reads SGHTA; CDR2 reads FQGTGA. With 5 bases clipped from V and 6 bases from J, the junction kept 3 bases outside the gene matches. CDR3 residues: CASSPGTSGDTQYF. CDR3 coding DNA: TGTGCCAGCAGCCCCGGGACTAGCGGGGATACGCAGTATTTT.